This TCR beta chain was captured in a study of blood T cell repertoires in COVID-19. Looking at the study overall: The United States, Italy and Spain supplied acute and convalescent COVID-19 samples. Sample material is recorded as cDNA or gDNA derived from T cells, B-cell-depleted T cells, or PBMCs.

As handled by the study authors: The assay estimated nucleated cells by amplifying reference gene primers. The repertoire was sequenced with immunoSEQ multiplex PCR; TCRdb's copy has only in-frame clones and lacks some. The V and J calls and clone size are taken from that table; D and trimming were inferred from the DNA. This table holds about 21,000 clones, roughly four fifths found once. J lost 1 base, V lost 10 bases, and 11 bases had no gene match. This CDR3 spans 15 amino acids. Germline CDR1 LNHDA, CDR2 SQIVND (reference sequence). The source of this sequence is a human donor in a cohort sampled during active COVID-19. The V gene is TRBV19, the J gene TRBJ1-1; TRBD1 aligns across 8 bases. Sequencing used peripheral blood. CDR3 sequence (DNA): TGTGCCACCCGAAGGGGACAGGCGACGAACACTGAAGCTTTCTTT. Translation: CATRRGQATNTEAFF.